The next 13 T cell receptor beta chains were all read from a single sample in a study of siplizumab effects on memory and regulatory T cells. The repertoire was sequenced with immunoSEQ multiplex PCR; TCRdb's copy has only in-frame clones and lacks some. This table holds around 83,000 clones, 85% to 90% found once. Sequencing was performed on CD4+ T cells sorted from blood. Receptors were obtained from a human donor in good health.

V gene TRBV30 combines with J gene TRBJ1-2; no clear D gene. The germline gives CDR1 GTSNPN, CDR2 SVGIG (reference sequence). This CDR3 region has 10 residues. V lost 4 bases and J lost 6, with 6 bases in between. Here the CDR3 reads CAWNGDGYTF. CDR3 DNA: TGTGCCTGGAATGGGGATGGCTACACCTTC.

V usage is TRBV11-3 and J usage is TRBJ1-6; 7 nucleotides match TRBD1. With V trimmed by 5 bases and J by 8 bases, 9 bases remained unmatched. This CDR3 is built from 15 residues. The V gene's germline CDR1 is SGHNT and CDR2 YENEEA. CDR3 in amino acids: CASSASGGLHSPLHF. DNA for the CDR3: TGTGCCAGCAGCGCGTCAGGGGGTTTGCATTCACCCCTCCACTTT.

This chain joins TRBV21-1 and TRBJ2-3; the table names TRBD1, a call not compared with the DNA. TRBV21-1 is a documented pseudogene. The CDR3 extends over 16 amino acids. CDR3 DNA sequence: TGTGCCAGCAGCAGCCCCCCCACAGTGAGCACAGATACGCAGTATTTT. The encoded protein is CASSSPPTVSTDTQYF.

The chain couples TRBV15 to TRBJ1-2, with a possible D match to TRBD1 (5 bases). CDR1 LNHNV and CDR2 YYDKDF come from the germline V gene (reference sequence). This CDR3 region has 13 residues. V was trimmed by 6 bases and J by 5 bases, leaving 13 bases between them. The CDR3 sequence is CATSRGGGYGYTF. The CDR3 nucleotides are TGTGCCACCAGTCGGGGGGGAGGGTATGGCTACACCTTC.

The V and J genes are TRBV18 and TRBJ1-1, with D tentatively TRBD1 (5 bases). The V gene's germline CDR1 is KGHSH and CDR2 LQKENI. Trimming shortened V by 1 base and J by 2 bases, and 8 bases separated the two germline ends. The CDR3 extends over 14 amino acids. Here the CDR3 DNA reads TGTGCCAGCTCACCACTGACAGTAAACACTGAAGCTTTCTTT. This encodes CASSPLTVNTEAFF.

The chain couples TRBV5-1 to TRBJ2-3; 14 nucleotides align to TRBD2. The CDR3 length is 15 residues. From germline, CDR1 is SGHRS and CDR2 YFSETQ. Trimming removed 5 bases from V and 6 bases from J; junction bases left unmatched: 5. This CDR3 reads CASRETSGRVDTQYF. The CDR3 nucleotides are TGCGCCAGCAGGGAGACTAGCGGGAGGGTGGATACGCAGTATTTT.

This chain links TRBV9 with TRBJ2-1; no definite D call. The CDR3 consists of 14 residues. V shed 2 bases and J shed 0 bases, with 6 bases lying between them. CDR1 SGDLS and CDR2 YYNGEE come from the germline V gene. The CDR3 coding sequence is TGTGCCAGCAGCGTGGCTAGCTCCTACAATGAGCAGTTCTTC. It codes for CASSVASSYNEQFF.

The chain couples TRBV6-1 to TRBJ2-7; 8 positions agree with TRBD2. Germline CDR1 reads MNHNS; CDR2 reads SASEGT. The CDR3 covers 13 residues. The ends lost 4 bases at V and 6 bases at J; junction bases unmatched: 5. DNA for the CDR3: TGTGCCAGCAGTGGAGCGGGAGTAGCCGAGCAGTACTTC. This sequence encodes CASSGAGVAEQYF.

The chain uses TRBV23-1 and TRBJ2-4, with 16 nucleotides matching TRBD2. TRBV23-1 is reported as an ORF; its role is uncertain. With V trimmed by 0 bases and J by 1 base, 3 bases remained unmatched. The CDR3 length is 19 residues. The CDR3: CASSQSGTSGRGAKNIQYF. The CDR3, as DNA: TGCGCCAGCAGTCAATCTGGGACTAGCGGGAGGGGGGCCAAAAACATTCAGTACTTC.

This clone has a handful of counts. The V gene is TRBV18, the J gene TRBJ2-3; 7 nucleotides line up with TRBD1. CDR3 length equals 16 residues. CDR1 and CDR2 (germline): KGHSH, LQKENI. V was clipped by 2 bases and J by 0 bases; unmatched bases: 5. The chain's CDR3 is CASSPIRQGSTDTQYF. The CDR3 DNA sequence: TGTGCCAGCTCACCAATTCGACAGGGTAGCACAGATACGCAGTATTTT.

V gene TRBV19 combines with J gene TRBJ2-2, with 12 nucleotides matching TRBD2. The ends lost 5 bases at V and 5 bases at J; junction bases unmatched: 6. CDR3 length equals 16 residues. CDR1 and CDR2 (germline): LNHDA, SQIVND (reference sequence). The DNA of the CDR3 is TGTGCCAGTAGTTCTAGACTAGCGGGAGTGACCGGGGAGCTGTTTTTT. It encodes CASSSRLAGVTGELFF.

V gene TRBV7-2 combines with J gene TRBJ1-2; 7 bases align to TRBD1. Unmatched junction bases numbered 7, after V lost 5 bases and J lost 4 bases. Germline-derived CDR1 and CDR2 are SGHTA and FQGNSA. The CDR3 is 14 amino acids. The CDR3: CASSPGTAFYGYTF. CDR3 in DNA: TGTGCCAGCAGCCCCGGGACAGCCTTCTATGGCTACACCTTC.

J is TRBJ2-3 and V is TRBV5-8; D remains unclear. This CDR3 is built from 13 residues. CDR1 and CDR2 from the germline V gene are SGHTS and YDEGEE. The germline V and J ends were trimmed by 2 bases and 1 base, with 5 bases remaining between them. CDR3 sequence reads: CASSFRGTDTQYF. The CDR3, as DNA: TGTGCCAGCAGCTTCCGAGGCACAGATACGCAGTATTTT. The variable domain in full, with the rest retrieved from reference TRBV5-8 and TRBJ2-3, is EAGVTQSPTHLIKTRGQQATLRCSPISGHTSVYWYQQALGLGLQFLLWYDEGEERNRGNFPPRFSGRQFPNYSSELNVNALELEDSALYLCASSFRGTDTQYFGPGTRLTVL.